This record concerns one TCR beta chain sequence. Its target is not known. The sample is drawn from a study of T cells after yellow fever vaccination. Study-level points and caveats: Repertoires obtained by FACS sorting could include abundant clonotypes that entered as contaminants from the bulk population. Clones from primary vaccination mostly reappeared after the booster (96% CD4, over 85% CD8).

Trimming left V 0 bases short and J 1 base short, with 10 bases between. The germline CDR1 and CDR2 sequences are LGHNA and YSLEER. This CDR3 comprises 16 residues. 5'RACE template switching produced TCR cDNA carrying a universal primer site and UMIs. TCRdb called the 5' RACE reads again in MiXCR, with one record for every CDR3 protein. The table shows 350,000 to 450,000 distinct CDR3 sequences, with 6.2% occurring only once. The chain carries TRBV4-3 and TRBJ2-1, with D unclear. This receptor was taken from a man younger than 40 who received the YFV17D yellow fever vaccine. The sample here was PBMCs, taken 5 days after the yellow fever booster vaccination. The CDR3 sequence is CASSQDWAQSYNEQFF. The CDR3 nucleotides read TGCGCCAGCAGCCAAGACTGGGCCCAATCCTACAATGAGCAGTTCTTC.